This entry lists 8 T cell receptor beta chains sequenced from one sample in a study of cytomegalovirus exposure and HLA in healthy donors. The PCR ran on 60 Vbeta and 13 Jbeta primers. The assay was immunoSEQ multiplex PCR, and TCRdb's table has in-frame clones only and misses some. The sample includes roughly 99,000 clones, approximately 79% of them seen just once. The material sequenced was PBMCs. Receptor source: a male donor in good health and CMV-seronegative.

This rearrangement joins TRBV29-1 to TRBJ2-3, with TRBD1 matching 11 bases. This CDR3 is built from 14 residues. Germline loops: CDR1 SQVTM, CDR2 ANQGSEA. Trimming took 4 bases from V and 3 from J; bases not matched to a gene: 3. CDR3 DNA: TGCAGCGTTGGGGGGACAGGGGGGACAGATACGCAGTATTTT. Amino acid sequence: CSVGGTGGTDTQYF.

The chain links TRBV5-6 to TRBJ2-3, with D possibly being TRBD2 (5 bases). The germline V gene encodes CDR1 SGHDT and CDR2 YYEEEE. V shed 1 base and J shed 3 bases, with 12 bases lying between them. This CDR3 is 15 amino acids long. The CDR3 DNA reads as TGTGCCAGCAGCTTGACCGGGAAAGGTACAGATACGCAGTATTTT. As protein: CASSLTGKGTDTQYF. Supplemented by reference TRBV5-6 and TRBJ2-3, the full variable domain reads DAGVTQSPTHLIKTRGQQVTLRCSPKSGHDTVSWYQQALGQGPQFIFQYYEEEERQRGNFPDRFSGHQFPNYSSELNVNALLLGDSALYLCASSLTGKGTDTQYFGPGTRLTVL.

The gene calls are TRBV7-2 and TRBJ1-5; D might be TRBD1 (6 bases). The CDR3 totals 14 residues. V was shortened by 7 bases and J by 12 bases, with 22 bases between the two germline ends. Germline CDR1 and CDR2: SGHTA and FQGNSA. CDR3 amino acids: CASTPVGGHNVQHF. The CDR3 coding sequence is TGTGCCAGCACCCCGGTCGGGGGGCACAACGTCCAGCATTTT.

The chain uses TRBV29-1 and TRBJ2-3; D might be TRBD2 (6 bases). CDR3 length equals 14 residues. The V gene's germline CDR1 is SQVTM and CDR2 ANQGSEA. V lost 2 bases and J 0 bases, leaving 9 bases between the germline ends. CDR3 region: CSVEIGGSTDTQYF. CDR3 nucleotides: TGCAGCGTTGAAATTGGAGGGAGCACAGATACGCAGTATTTT.

The chain uses TRBV6-5 and TRBJ2-7, with TRBD1 matching over 7 bases. The CDR3 has 14 residues. Trimming cost V 5 bases and J 5 bases; bases outside gene matches: 9. Germline-derived CDR1 and CDR2 are MNHEY and SVGAGI. CDR3 amino acids: CASSESDRFNEQYF. In DNA, the CDR3 is TGTGCCAGCAGTGAGTCGGACAGGTTCAACGAGCAGTACTTC.

The V and J genes are TRBV6-1 and TRBJ1-3; unclear D gene. The CDR3 contains 13 residues. V lost 6 bases and J 4 bases, leaving 10 bases between the germline ends. Per germline, CDR1 MNHNS and CDR2 SASEGT. CDR3 sequence: CASREPVGNTIYF. The CDR3 DNA follows: TGTGCCAGCAGGGAACCCGTGGGAAACACCATATATTTT.

The chain has TRBV29-1 and TRBJ2-7; D might be TRBD1 (6 bases). CDR3 length: 14 residues. Per germline, CDR1 SQVTM and CDR2 ANQGSEA. Trimming took off 6 bases at V and 3 bases at J, with 18 bases between the two ends. The CDR3 DNA follows: TGCAGCGTCGAAAGTCCTACAGGGCACTACGAGCAGTACTTC. Translation gives CSVESPTGHYEQYF.

This sequence joins TRBV6-5 and TRBJ1-6, with 7 nucleotides matching TRBD1. The CDR3 has 15 residues. Germline-derived CDR1 and CDR2 are MNHEY and SVGAGI. The J segment lost 5 bases and the V segment lost 5 bases, leaving 6 bases of the junction unmatched. Here the CDR3 reads CASSKQGIHNSPLHF. The CDR3 DNA reads as TGTGCCAGCAGTAAACAGGGGATTCATAATTCACCCCTCCACTTT.